The present T cell receptor beta chain was sequenced within a study of blood T cells in healthy people across ages. Alongside a J-beta primer mix, a sample-barcoded 5' primer served in a second PCR lasting 7 to 11 cycles. TCRdb recomputed calls from the 5' RACE reads with MiXCR, one row per CDR3 protein. The data show roughly 800,000 distinct CDR3 sequences, roughly 64% seen once. In germline, CDR1 is DFQATT, CDR2 SNEGSKA (reference sequence). The CDR3 runs to 12 residues. This clonotype turned up a few times. What was sequenced was blood. The chain combines TRBV20-1 with TRBJ2-7; D may correspond to TRBD1 or TRBD2 (5 bases each). The TCR was taken from a man under 40 in good health. For the CDR3, the DNA is TGCAGCCTCCGGGGTGGGGGTTCCGAGCAGTACTTC. Its translation is CSLRGGGSEQYF.